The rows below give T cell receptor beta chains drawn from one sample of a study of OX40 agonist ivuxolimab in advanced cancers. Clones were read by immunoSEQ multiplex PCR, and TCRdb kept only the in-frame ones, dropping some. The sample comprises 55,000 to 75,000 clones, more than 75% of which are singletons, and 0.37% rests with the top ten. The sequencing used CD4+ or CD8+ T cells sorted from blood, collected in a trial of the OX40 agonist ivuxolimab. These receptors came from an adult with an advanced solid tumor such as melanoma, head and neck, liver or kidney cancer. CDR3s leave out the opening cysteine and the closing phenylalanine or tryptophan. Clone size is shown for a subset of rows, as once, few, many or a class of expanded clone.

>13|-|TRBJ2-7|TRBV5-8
ASSPGTSGTYEQY
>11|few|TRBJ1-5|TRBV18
ASADRDGQPQH
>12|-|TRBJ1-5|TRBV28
ASSSPGGGQPQH
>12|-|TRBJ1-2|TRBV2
ASSEDRDSYGYT
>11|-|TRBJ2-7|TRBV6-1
ASRRTPDYEQY
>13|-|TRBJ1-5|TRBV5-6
ASNSWGRFNQPQH
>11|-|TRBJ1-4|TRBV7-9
ASSLREIEKLF
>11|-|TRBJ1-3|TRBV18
ASSPLVRNTIY
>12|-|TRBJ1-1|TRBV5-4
ASSLGQMNTEAF
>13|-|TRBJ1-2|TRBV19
ASSRGGASNYGYT
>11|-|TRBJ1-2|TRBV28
ASSLQGDYGYT
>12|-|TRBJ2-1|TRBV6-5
ASSYYGGLGEQF
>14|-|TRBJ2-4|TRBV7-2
ASSRSFSGAKNIQY
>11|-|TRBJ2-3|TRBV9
ASTSGSTDTQY
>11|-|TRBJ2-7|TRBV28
ASRPQGAQEQY
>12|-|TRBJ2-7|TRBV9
ASSPPGLGVEQY
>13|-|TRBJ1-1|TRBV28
ASRSTGTGTFLAF
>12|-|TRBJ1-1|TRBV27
ASSVHPMNTEAF
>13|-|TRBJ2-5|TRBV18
ASSGGTSVEETQY
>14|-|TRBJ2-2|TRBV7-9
ASSPGPTTNTGELF
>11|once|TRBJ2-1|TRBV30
AWKRLADNEQF
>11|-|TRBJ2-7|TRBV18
ASSGQGWDEQY
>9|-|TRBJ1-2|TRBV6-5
ASKRSWGYT
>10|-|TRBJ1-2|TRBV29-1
SVGSGREGYT
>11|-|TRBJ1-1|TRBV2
ASSEARNTEAF
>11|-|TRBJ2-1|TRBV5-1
ASSFDRGGEQF
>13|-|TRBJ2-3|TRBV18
ASSPLWGSTDTQY
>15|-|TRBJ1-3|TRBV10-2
ASKDFRRGLSGNTIY
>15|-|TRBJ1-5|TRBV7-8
ASSPRRLGHPNQPQH
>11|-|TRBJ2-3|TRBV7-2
ASSFPGYFPQY
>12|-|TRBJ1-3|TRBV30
AWSKTGTGNTIY
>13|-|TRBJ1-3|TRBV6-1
ASKRLTLSGNTIY
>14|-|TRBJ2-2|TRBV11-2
ASSTRTGSNTGELF
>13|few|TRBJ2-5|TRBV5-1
ASSLLAGGQETQY
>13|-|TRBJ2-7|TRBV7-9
ASSLVAGLTYEQY
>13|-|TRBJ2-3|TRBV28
ASSLRQGGADTQY
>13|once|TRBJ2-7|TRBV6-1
ASSEGGGFSYEQY
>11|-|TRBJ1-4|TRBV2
ASSGQGSEKLF
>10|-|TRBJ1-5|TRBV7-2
ASSAVNQPQH
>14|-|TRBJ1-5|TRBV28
ASSLFPDRFNQPQH
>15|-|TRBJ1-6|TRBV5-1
ASRLSPSSSYNSPLH
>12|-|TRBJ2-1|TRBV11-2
ASSLTGGPNEQF
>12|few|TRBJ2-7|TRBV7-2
ASRAGGPTYEQY
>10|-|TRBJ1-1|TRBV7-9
ASSLDGGEAF
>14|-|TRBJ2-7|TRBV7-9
ASSLFGDRGSYEQY
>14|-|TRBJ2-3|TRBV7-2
ASSPDRGRGTDTQY
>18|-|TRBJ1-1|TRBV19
ASTSGGKLVPGQMNTEAF
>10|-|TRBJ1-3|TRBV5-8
SRTSSGNTIY
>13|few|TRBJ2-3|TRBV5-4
ASSLEIARTDTQY
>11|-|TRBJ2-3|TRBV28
ASGWSGTDTQY
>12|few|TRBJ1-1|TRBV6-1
ASSTGNMNTEAF
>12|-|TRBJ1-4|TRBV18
ASSPRDRGEKLF
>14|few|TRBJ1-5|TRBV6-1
ASSETNRGGDQPQH